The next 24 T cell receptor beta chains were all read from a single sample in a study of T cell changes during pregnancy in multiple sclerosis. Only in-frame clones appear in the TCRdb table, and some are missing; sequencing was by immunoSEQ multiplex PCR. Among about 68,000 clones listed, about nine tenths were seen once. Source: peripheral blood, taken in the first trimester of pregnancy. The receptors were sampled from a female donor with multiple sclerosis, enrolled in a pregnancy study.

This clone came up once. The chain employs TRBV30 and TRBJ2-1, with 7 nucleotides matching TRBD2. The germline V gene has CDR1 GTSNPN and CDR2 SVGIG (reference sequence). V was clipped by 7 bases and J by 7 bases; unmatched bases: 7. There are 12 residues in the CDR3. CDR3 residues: CAYGRARNEQFF. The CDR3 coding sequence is TGTGCCTATGGGAGGGCCAGAAATGAGCAGTTCTTC.

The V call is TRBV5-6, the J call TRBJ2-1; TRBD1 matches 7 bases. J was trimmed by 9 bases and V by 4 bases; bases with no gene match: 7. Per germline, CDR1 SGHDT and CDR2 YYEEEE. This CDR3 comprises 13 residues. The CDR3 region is CASSPTGWVEQFF. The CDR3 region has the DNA TGTGCCAGCAGCCCGACAGGGTGGGTTGAGCAGTTCTTC.

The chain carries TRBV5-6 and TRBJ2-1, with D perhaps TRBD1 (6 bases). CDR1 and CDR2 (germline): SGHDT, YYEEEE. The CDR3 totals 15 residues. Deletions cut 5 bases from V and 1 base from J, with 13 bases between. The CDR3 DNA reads TGTGCCAGCAGTCCTGGGGGCGGGTCCTACAATGAGCAGTTCTTC. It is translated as CASSPGGGSYNEQFF. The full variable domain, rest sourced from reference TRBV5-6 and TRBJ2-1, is DAGVTQSPTHLIKTRGQQVTLRCSPKSGHDTVSWYQQALGQGPQFIFQYYEEEERQRGNFPDRFSGHQFPNYSSELNVNALLLGDSALYLCASSPGGGSYNEQFFGPGTRLTVL.

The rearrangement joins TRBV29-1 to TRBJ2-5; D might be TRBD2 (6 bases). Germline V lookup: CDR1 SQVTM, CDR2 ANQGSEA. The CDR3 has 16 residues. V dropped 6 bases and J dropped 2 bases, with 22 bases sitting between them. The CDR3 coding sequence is TGCAGCGTCGTTTATGGGTCGATCGGAGGGCAAGAGACCCAGTACTTC. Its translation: CSVVYGSIGGQETQYF.

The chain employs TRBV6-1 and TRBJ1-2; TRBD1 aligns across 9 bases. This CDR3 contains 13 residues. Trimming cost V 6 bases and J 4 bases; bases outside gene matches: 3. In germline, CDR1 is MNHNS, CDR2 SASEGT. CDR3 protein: CASRTGGFYGYTF. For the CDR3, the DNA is TGTGCCAGCAGGACAGGGGGATTCTATGGCTACACCTTC.

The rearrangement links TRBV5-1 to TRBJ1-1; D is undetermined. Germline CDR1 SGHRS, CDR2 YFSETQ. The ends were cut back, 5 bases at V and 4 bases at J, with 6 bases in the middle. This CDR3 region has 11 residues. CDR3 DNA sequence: TGCGCCAGCAGGGTGAGCACTGAAGCTTTCTTT. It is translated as CASRVSTEAFF.

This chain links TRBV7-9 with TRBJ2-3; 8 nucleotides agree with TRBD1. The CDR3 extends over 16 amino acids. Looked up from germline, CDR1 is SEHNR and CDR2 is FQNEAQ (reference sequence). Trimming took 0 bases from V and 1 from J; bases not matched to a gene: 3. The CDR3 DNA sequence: TGTGCCAGCAGCTTAGCGGCGGGACAGGGCACAGATACGCAGTATTTT. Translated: CASSLAAGQGTDTQYF.

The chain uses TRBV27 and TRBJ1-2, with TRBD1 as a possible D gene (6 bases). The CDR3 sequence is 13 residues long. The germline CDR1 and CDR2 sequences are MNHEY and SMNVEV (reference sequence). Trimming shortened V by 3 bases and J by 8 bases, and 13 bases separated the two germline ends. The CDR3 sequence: CASSFSRGGGYTF. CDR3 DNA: TGTGCCAGCAGTTTTAGCAGGGGCGGCGGCTACACCTTC.

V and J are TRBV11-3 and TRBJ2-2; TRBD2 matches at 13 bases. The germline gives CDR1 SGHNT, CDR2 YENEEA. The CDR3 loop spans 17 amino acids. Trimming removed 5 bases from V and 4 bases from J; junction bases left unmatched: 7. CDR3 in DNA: TGTGCCAGCAGCCGGGGACTAGCGGGGAGTTCCACCGGGGAGCTGTTTTTT. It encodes CASSRGLAGSSTGELFF. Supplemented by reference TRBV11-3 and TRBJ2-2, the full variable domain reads EAGVVQSPRYKIIEKKQPVAFWCNPISGHNTLYWYLQNLGQGPELLIRYENEEAVDDSQLPKDRFSAERLKGVDSTLKIQPAELGDSAVYLCASSRGLAGSSTGELFFGEGSRLTVL.

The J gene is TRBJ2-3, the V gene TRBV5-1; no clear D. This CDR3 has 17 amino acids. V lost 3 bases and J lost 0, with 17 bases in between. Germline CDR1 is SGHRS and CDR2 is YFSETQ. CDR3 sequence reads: CASSSTPPQYSTDTQYF. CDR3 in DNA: TGCGCCAGCAGCTCAACACCACCCCAATACAGCACAGATACGCAGTATTTT.

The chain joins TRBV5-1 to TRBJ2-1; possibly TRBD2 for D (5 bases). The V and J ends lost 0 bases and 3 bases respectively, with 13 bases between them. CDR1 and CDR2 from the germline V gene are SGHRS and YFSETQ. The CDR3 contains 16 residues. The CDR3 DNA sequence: TGCGCCAGCAGCTTGGGGGGAGCCTCTTTCTACAATGAGCAGTTCTTC. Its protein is CASSLGGASFYNEQFF.

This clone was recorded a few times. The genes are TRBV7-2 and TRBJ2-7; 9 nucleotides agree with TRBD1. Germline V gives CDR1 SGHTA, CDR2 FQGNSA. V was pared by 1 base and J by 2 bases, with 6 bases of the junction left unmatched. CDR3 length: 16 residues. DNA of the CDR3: TGTGCCAGCAGCTTAGGTGACAGGGGGTCCCCCTACGAGCAGTACTTC. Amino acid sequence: CASSLGDRGSPYEQYF. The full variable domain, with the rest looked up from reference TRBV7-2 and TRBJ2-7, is GAGVSQSPSNKVTEKGKDVELRCDPISGHTALYWYRQSLGQGLEFLIYFQGNSAPDKSGLPSDRFSAERTGGSVSTLTIQRTQQEDSAVYLCASSLGDRGSPYEQYFGPGTRLTVT.

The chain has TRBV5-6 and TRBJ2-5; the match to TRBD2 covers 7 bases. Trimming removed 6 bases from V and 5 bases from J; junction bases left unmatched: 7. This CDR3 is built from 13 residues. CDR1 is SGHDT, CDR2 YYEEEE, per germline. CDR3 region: CASTLGGEETQYF. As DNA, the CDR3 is TGTGCCAGCACCCTTGGGGGGGAGGAGACCCAGTACTTC.

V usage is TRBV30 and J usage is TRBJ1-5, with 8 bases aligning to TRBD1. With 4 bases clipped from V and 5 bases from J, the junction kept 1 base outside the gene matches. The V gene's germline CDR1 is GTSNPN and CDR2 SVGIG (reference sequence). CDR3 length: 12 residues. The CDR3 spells CAWTQGDQPQHF. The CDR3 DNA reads TGTGCCTGGACACAGGGGGATCAGCCCCAGCATTTT. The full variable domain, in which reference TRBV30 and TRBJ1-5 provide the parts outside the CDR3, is SQTIHQWPATLVQPVGSPLSLECTVEGTSNPNLYWYRQAAGRGLQLLFYSVGIGQISSEVPQNLSASRPQDRQFILSSKKLLLSDSGFYLCAWTQGDQPQHFGDGTRLSIL.

Written as DNA, the CDR3 is TGTGCCAGCAGCCCGACGGACAGGGGAAGTGATACGCAGTATTTT. This encodes CASSPTDRGSDTQYF. The chain recombines TRBV7-3 with TRBJ2-3; TRBD1 matches 9 bases. Germline V CDR1 and CDR2: SGHTA, FQGTGA. The length of the CDR3 is 15 residues. V dropped 5 bases and J dropped 6; count of bases not matched to a gene: 9.

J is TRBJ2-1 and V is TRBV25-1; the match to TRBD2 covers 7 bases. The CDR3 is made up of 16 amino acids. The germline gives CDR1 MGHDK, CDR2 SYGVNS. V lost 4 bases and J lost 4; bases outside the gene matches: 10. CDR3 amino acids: CASSGGGGSVYNEQFF. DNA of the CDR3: TGTGCCAGCAGTGGGGGTGGCGGGAGTGTTTACAATGAGCAGTTCTTC.

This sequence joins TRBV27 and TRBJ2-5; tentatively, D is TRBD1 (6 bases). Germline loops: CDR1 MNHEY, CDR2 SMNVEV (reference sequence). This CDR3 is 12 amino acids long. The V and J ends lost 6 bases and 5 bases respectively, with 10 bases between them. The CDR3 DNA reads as TGTGCCAGCAGCCAAACAGGGGAGACCCAGTACTTC. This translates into CASSQTGETQYF.

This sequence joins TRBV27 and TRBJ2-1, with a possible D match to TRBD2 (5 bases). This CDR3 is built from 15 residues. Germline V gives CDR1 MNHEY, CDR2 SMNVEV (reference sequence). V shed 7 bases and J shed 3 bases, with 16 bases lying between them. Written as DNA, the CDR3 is TGTGCCAGCAAAGACGGGGAGACGGGCTACAATGAGCAGTTCTTC. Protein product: CASKDGETGYNEQFF.

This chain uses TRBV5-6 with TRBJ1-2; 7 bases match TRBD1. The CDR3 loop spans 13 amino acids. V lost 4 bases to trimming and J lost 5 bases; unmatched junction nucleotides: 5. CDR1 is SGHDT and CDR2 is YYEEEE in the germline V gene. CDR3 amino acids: CASSGDREYGYTF. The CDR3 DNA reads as TGTGCCAGCAGCGGTGACAGGGAGTATGGCTACACCTTC.

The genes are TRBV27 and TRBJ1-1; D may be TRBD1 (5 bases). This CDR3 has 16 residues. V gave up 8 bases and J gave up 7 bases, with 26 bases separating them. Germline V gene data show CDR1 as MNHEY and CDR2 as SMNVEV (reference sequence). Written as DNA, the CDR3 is TGTGCCAGCGGCCCGCGACGGGGGGGAACTAACTATGAAGCTTTCTTT. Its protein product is CASGPRRGGTNYEAFF.

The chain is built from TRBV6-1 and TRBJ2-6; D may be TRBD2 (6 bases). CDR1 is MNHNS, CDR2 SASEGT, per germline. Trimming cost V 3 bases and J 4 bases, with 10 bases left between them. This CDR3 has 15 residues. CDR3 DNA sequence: TGTGCCAGCAGTGACGGAGGGTCCGGGGCCAACGTCCTGACTTTC. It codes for CASSDGGSGANVLTF.

CDR3 region: CASSLSPGGMNTEAFF. CDR3 nucleotide sequence: TGTGCCAGCAGTTTATCACCAGGGGGCATGAACACTGAAGCTTTCTTT. V and J are TRBV27 and TRBJ1-1, with TRBD1 matching over 8 bases. From germline, CDR1 is MNHEY and CDR2 SMNVEV (reference sequence). Trimming removed 0 bases from V and 0 bases from J; junction bases left unmatched: 3. This CDR3 is built from 16 residues.

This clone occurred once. CDR3 nucleotides: TGTGCCATCAGGAACAGGGTGGTTGCCCCCAATGAGCAGTTCTTC. It translates to CAIRNRVVAPNEQFF. The chain has TRBV10-3 and TRBJ2-1; perhaps TRBD1 as D (6 bases). The CDR3 extends over 15 amino acids. The V gene lost 6 bases and the J gene lost 6 bases, with 18 bases spanning the gap. Germline V CDR1 and CDR2: ENHRY, SYGVKD.

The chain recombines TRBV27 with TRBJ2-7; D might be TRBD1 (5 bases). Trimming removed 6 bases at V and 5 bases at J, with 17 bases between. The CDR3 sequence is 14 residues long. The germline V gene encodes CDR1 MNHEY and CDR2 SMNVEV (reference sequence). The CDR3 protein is CASSPAGPRDEQYF. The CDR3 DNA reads TGTGCCAGCAGCCCCGCAGGGCCTCGGGACGAGCAGTACTTC.